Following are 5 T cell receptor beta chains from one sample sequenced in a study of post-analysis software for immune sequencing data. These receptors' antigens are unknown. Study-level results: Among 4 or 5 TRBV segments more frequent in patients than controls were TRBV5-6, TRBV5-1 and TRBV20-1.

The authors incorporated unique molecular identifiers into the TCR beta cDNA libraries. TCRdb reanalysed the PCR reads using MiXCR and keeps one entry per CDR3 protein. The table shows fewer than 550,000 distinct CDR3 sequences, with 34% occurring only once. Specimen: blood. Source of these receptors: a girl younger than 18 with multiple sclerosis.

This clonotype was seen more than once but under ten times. The CDR3 region has the DNA TGTGCCAGCAGCGACCACAGGGGGCAGGGCTACACCTTC. This encodes CASSDHRGQGYTF. The gene calls are TRBV3-1 and TRBJ1-2; 9 bases match TRBD1. V lost 5 bases to trimming and J lost 8 bases; unmatched junction nucleotides: 6. Germline CDR1 and CDR2: LGHDT and YNNKEL (reference sequence). This CDR3 is built from 13 residues.

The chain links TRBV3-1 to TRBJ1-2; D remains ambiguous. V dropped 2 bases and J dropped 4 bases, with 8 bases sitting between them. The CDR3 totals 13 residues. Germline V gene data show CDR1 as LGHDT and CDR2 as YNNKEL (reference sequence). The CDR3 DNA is TGTGCCAGCAGCCAACAGTCTCTCTATGGCTACACCTTC. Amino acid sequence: CASSQQSLYGYTF.

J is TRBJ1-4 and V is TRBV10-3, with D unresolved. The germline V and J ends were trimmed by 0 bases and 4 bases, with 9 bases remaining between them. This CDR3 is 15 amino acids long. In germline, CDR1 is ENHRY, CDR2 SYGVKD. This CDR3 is CAISESGVGNEKLFF. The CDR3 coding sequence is TGTGCCATCAGTGAGTCCGGCGTGGGTAATGAAAAACTGTTTTTT.

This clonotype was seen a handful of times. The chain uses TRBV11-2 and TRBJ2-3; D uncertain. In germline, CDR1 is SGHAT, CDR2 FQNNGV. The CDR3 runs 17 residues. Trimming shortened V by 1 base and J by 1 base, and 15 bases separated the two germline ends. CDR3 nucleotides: TGTGCCAGCAGCTTAGGGTCCGCGGACGACCGCACAGATACGCAGTATTTT. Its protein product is CASSLGSADDRTDTQYF.

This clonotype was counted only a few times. The CDR3 sequence is CSARDSTSQETQYF. The CDR3 coding sequence is TGCAGTGCTAGAGATTCCACGTCCCAAGAGACCCAGTACTTC. The chain is built from TRBV20-1 and TRBJ2-5; D remains ambiguous. V was cut by 0 bases and J by 1 base, with 9 bases left in between. The CDR3 is made up of 14 amino acids. Germline V CDR1 and CDR2: DFQATT, SNEGSKA (reference sequence).